The 16 T cell receptor beta chains reported below all come from one sample, sequenced in a study of cytomegalovirus exposure and HLA in healthy donors (dated by TCRdb to about 2017). Receptor libraries were prepared by the immunoSEQ multiplex PCR assay. TCRdb obtained this table from immuneACCESS and retained in-frame rearrangements with V and J assigned. These tables miss some clones; where compared with another copy, unresolved V genes account for less than half of the shortfall, and the remainder is unexplained. In this sample the table shows some 78,000 clones, 90% to 96% of which occur a single time. Roughly 1.6% of the sample belongs to the ten largest clones. The sequenced sample consisted of PBMCs. These receptors originate from a man aged 18 to 35 in good health and CMV-seropositive.

The chain is built from TRBV28 and TRBJ2-4, with D perhaps TRBD2 (5 bases). The CDR3 covers 15 residues. Germline loops: CDR1 MDHEN, CDR2 SYDVKM. V gave up 5 bases and J gave up 3 bases, with 14 bases separating them. CDR3 in amino acids: CASSTPRGGKNIQYF. CDR3 nucleotide sequence: TGTGCCAGCAGTACCCCCCGGGGTGGCAAAAACATTCAGTACTTC.

V usage is TRBV14 and J usage is TRBJ1-2; 9 bases are a match to TRBD1. CDR3 size: 19 residues. From germline, CDR1 is SGHDN and CDR2 FVKESK. V lost 1 base, J lost 4 bases, and 16 bases stayed unmatched. The CDR3 loop reads CASSQGWKSNRGLSYGYTF. The CDR3 nucleotides read TGTGCCAGCAGCCAAGGTTGGAAGTCTAACAGGGGGCTAAGCTATGGCTACACCTTC.

The CDR3 nucleotides are TGTGCCAGCAGTGAAGGCGGTTACATGAACACTGAAGCTTTCTTT. This codes for CASSEGGYMNTEAFF. The chain is built from TRBV25-1 and TRBJ1-1; D remains ambiguous. Germline V gives CDR1 MGHDK, CDR2 SYGVNS. Trimming removed 2 bases from V and 0 bases from J, with 10 bases in between. The CDR3 spans 15 residues.

V gene TRBV5-1 combines with J gene TRBJ1-1; D is ambiguous. V was clipped by 4 bases and J by 5 bases, with 15 bases between them. Germline V gene sequence: CDR1 SGHRS, CDR2 YFSETQ. The CDR3 covers 14 residues. The CDR3 sequence is CASSPPNMRTEAFF. The CDR3 DNA reads as TGCGCCAGCAGCCCACCTAACATGAGGACTGAAGCTTTCTTT.

The chain uses TRBV7-3 and TRBJ2-2; D is possibly TRBD2 (5 bases). This CDR3 has 13 amino acids. Trimming took 4 bases from V and 8 from J, leaving 11 bases between them. CDR1 SGHTA and CDR2 FQGTGA come from the germline V gene. CDR3 in DNA: TGTGCCAGCAGCTCAGCGGACGGGGGGGAGCTGTTTTTT. Encoded protein: CASSSADGGELFF.

The chain recombines TRBV11-2 with TRBJ2-7, with D unclear. V was pared by 1 base and J by 0 bases, with 4 bases between. This CDR3 contains 13 residues. Germline values: CDR1 SGHAT, CDR2 FQNNGV. This CDR3 reads CASSLVSSYEQYF. CDR3 nucleotides: TGTGCCAGCAGCTTAGTATCCTCCTACGAGCAGTACTTC.

The chain combines TRBV6-6 with TRBJ2-1, with 13 bases identical to TRBD2. CDR3 size: 14 residues. Germline V gene lookup returns CDR1 MNHNY and CDR2 SVGAGI (reference sequence). Trimming removed 3 bases from V and 9 bases from J; junction bases left unmatched: 2. Here the CDR3 DNA reads TGTGCCAGCAGTTATAGACTAGCGGGGGGTGAGCAGTTCTTC. Translated, it gives CASSYRLAGGEQFF.

The chain is built from TRBV7-2 and TRBJ2-3; TRBD1 agrees at 10 bases. The CDR3 is 13 residues long. J was trimmed by 10 bases and V by 10 bases; bases with no gene match: 11. The germline CDR1 and CDR2 sequences are SGHTA and FQGNSA. The CDR3 sequence is CAMGRQGAGAQYF. CDR3 nucleotides: TGTGCCATGGGAAGACAGGGGGCGGGGGCGCAGTATTTT.

V usage is TRBV18 and J usage is TRBJ2-7; 11 nucleotides line up with TRBD1. The V gene end was trimmed by 5 bases and the J gene end by 7 bases; junction bases not matched to a gene: 7. CDR1 and CDR2 (germline): KGHSH, LQKENI. The CDR3 consists of 14 residues. The CDR3 sequence is CASSSGQGAWEQYF. The CDR3 nucleotides are TGTGCCAGCTCAAGCGGACAGGGGGCGTGGGAGCAGTACTTC.

This chain joins TRBV9 and TRBJ1-3; possible D gene TRBD1, 5 bases. The CDR3 runs to 15 residues. The germline V gene encodes CDR1 SGDLS and CDR2 YYNGEE. Trimming shortened V by 6 bases and J by 0 bases, and 13 bases separated the two germline ends. The CDR3 DNA sequence: TGTGCCAGCACCCAGGGCAGGAGCTCTGGAAACACCATATATTTT. It encodes CASTQGRSSGNTIYF.

The chain couples TRBV20-1 to TRBJ2-7; TRBD2 might be the D (5 bases). Germline V gene sequence: CDR1 DFQATT, CDR2 SNEGSKA (reference sequence). The CDR3 has 11 amino acids. The V end lost 1 base, the J end lost 7 bases, and 8 bases lay between the germline ends. The CDR3 bases are TGCAGTGCTAGAGGCCCGGGGGAGCAGTACTTC. It yields the protein CSARGPGEQYF.

The chain couples TRBV5-5 to TRBJ2-7, with a weak D call TRBD1 (8 bases). Between the trimmed V and J ends, which lost 4 bases and 3 bases, there was a span of 14 bases. Germline-derived CDR1 and CDR2 are SGHKS and YYEKEE (reference sequence). The CDR3 totals 14 residues. CDR3 DNA sequence: TGTGCCAGCAGCCTACAGGGGGAGGGCTACGAGCAGTACTTC. It codes for CASSLQGEGYEQYF.

The rearrangement uses TRBV5-1 and TRBJ1-2; D remains unclear. Trimming pared 2 bases from V and 0 bases from J, leaving 5 bases between. The CDR3 contains 13 residues. Germline assignment: CDR1 SGHRS and CDR2 YFSETQ. The CDR3 spells CASSFSSNYGYTF. The CDR3 bases are TGCGCCAGCAGCTTTTCCTCTAACTATGGCTACACCTTC.

The rearrangement links TRBV6-1 to TRBJ1-4, with a weak D call TRBD1 (5 bases). The CDR3 length is 15 residues. Trimming took off 4 bases at V and 4 bases at J, with 13 bases between the two ends. Looked up from germline, CDR1 is MNHNS and CDR2 is SASEGT. CDR3 nucleotide sequence: TGTGCCAGCAGTGGATCCCGGGACTTTAATGAAAAACTGTTTTTT. Translating it yields CASSGSRDFNEKLFF.

CDR3 bases: TGTGCCAGTAACAGTGTCTATGGCTACACCTTC. Protein sequence: CASNSVYGYTF. The chain combines TRBV28 with TRBJ1-2; D not certain. This CDR3 has 11 amino acids. The germline gives CDR1 MDHEN, CDR2 SYDVKM. The V end was cut by 9 bases, the J end by 4 bases, with 9 bases between.

The chain recombines TRBV10-1 with TRBJ2-2; 8 nucleotides match TRBD2. CDR1 and CDR2 (germline): WNHNN, SYGVQD (reference sequence). CDR3 length equals 15 residues. The junction had 7 bases not matched to a gene; V was cut back by 5 bases and J by 5 bases. DNA of the CDR3: TGCGCCAGCAGTCCAAGCGGGGGAGGGACCGGGGAGCTGTTTTTT. This translates into CASSPSGGGTGELFF.